This T cell receptor beta chain was observed in a study of cytomegalovirus exposure and HLA in healthy donors. Overall study findings and caveats: Data from an earlier analysis indicated that most TCR beta V segments were productive either about 90% or about 30% of the time. TRBV6-2, TRBV6-3 and some other V segments were unresolvable in 87-base-pair reads. In a later analysis, several top co-occurrence clusters appeared linked to parvovirus B19, influenza, CMV and Epstein-Barr virus.

The CDR3 runs 14 residues. Germline-derived CDR1 and CDR2 are SGHRS and YFSETQ. V dropped 9 bases and J dropped 2; count of bases not matched to a gene: 9. This PCR relied on a set of 60 Vbeta primers and 13 Jbeta primers. Sequencing was performed with immunoSEQ multiplex PCR; in TCRdb, only in-frame clones are kept and a portion is missing. The sample yields about 110,000 clones, about 81% seen once. About this clone: What it binds is unknown.

The receptor was isolated from a man aged 25-45 years in good health and CMV-seronegative. The chain is built from TRBV5-1 and TRBJ2-3, with 7 bases identical to TRBD2. Material: PBMCs. For the CDR3, the DNA is TGCGCCACCAGAGACGGGGGGTTCACAGATACGCAGTATTTT. This translates into CATRDGGFTDTQYF.